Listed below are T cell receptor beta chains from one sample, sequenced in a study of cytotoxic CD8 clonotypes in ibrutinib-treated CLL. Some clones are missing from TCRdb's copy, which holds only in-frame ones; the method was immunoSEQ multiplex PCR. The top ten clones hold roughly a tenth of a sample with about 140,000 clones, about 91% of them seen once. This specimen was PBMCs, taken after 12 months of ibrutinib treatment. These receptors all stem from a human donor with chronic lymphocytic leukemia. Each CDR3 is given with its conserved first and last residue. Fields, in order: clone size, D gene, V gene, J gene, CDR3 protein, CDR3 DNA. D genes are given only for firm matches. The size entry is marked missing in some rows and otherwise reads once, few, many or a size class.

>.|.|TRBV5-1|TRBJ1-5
CASSPNSGENQPQHF
TGCGCCAGCAGCCCTAACAGCGGGGAGAATCAGCCCCAGCATTTT
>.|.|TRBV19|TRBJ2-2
CASGGTGRSVPGELFF
TGTGCCAGTGGAGGCACAGGGAGGAGTGTGCCCGGGGAGCTGTTTTTT
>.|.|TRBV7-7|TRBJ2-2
CASSLGSDRELFF
TGTGCTAGCAGCTTAGGTTCCGATCGGGAGCTGTTTTTT
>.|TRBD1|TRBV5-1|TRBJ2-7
CASSDLQGANEQYF
TGCGCCAGCAGCGACCTGCAGGGGGCCAACGAGCAGTACTTC
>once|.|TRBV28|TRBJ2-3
CASSLTSLSGTGDGDTQYF
TGTGCCAGCAGCCTGACTAGTCTCTCCGGGACTGGTGATGGAGATACGCAGTATTTT
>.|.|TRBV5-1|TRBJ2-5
CASSLKGSDRETQYF
TGCGCCAGCAGCTTGAAGGGGTCAGATCGGGAGACCCAGTACTTC
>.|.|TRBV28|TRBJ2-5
CASSLDGETQYF
TGTGCCAGCAGTTTGGACGGCGAGACCCAGTACTTC
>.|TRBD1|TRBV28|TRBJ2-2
CASRGQVNTGELFF
TGTGCCAGCAGGGGACAGGTTAACACCGGGGAGCTGTTTTTT
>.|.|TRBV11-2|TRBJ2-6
CASSLEGSSGANVLTF
TGTGCCAGCAGCTTGGAGGGGTCTTCTGGGGCCAACGTCCTGACTTTC
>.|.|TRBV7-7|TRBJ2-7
CASSLRLAGVSYEQYF
TGTGCTAGCAGCTTACGACTGGCAGGCGTCTCCTACGAGCAGTACTTC
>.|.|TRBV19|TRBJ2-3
CASSLGPKLDTQYF
TGTGCCAGTAGTTTAGGCCCAAAGCTAGATACGCAGTATTTT
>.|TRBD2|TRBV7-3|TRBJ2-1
CASSPSLIAGGRGEQFF
TGTGCCAGCAGCCCATCGCTTATAGCGGGAGGCCGGGGGGAGCAGTTCTTC
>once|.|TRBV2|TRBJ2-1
CASGQPQQFF
TGTGCCAGTGGACAGCCTCAGCAGTTCTTC
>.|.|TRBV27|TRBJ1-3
CASSLSSGNTIYF
TGTGCCAGCAGTTTATCGTCCGGAAACACCATATATTTT
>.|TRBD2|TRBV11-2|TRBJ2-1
CASSPRSLLAGGPNEQFF
TGTGCCAGCAGCCCAAGATCTTTACTAGCGGGAGGGCCCAATGAGCAGTTCTTC
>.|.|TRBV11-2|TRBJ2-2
CASSLVDTGAGELFF
TGTGCCAGCAGCTTAGTGGACACTGGGGCCGGGGAGCTGTTTTTT
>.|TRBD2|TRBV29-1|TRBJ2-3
CSVEGGTIPTDTQYF
TGCAGCGTTGAGGGCGGGACTATTCCCACAGATACGCAGTATTTT
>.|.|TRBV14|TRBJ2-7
CASSRDYPYEQYF
TGTGCCAGCAGCCGAGACTACCCCTACGAGCAGTACTTC
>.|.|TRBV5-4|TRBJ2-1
CASSSRHSSYNEQFF
TGTGCCAGCAGCAGCCGACATAGCTCCTACAATGAGCAGTTCTTC
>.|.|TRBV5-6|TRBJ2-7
CASSLVVGLLSYEQYF
TGTGCCAGCAGCTTGGTAGTCGGACTCCTCTCCTACGAGCAGTACTTC
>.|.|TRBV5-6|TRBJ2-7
CASSSPGEANYEQYF
TGTGCCAGCAGCTCCCCTGGCGAAGCGAACTACGAGCAGTACTTC
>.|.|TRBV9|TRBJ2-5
CASSVDASWLQTQYF
TGTGCCAGCAGCGTAGATGCTAGTTGGTTGCAGACCCAGTACTTC
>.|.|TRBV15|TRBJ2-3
CATSREPDTQYF
TGTGCCACCAGCAGAGAGCCAGATACGCAGTATTTT
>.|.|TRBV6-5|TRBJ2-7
CASSYDYEQYF
TGTGCCAGCAGTTACGACTACGAGCAGTACTTC
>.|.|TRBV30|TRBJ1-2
CAWSVGGRVGGYTF
TGTGCCTGGAGTGTAGGTGGCAGGGTGGGTGGCTACACCTTC
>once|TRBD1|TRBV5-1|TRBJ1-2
CASSLGGQGSANYGYTF
TGCGCCAGCAGCCTGGGGGGACAGGGATCAGCTAACTATGGCTACACCTTC
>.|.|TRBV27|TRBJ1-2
CASSLNPPGALEGYTF
TGTGCCAGCAGTCTTAATCCACCGGGGGCTTTGGAGGGCTACACCTTC
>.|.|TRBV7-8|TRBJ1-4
CASSSRRSLSLGEKLFF
TGTGCCAGCAGCTCCCGGCGAAGCCTCTCACTGGGTGAAAAACTGTTTTTT
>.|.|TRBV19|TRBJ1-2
CASRPDREYGYTF
TGTGCCAGTAGACCAGACCGGGAGTATGGCTACACCTTC
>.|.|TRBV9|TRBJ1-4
CASSLGATNEKLFF
TGTGCCAGCAGCCTAGGGGCAACTAATGAAAAACTGTTTTTT
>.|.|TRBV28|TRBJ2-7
CASSWGNEQYF
TGTGCCAGCAGTTGGGGAAACGAGCAGTACTTC
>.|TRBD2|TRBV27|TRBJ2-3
CASSLAGGTDTQYF
TGTGCCAGCAGTTTAGCGGGAGGGACAGATACGCAGTATTTT
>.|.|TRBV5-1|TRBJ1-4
CASSSSMENEKLFF
TGCGCCAGCAGCTCTAGTATGGAAAATGAAAAACTGTTTTTT
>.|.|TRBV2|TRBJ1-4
CASRRTIRGEKLFF
TGTGCCAGCAGACGGACAATCCGGGGTGAAAAACTGTTTTTT
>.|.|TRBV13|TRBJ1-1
CASSPRGGNTEAFF
TGTGCCAGCAGCCCCCGGGGGGGGAACACTGAAGCTTTCTTT
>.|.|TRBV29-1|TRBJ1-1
CSVVEGLGTEAFF
TGCAGCGTTGTAGAGGGGCTGGGCACTGAAGCTTTCTTT
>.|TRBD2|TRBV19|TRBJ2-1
CASSISGSGIPYNEQFF
TGTGCCAGTAGTATCTCGGGTAGCGGGATCCCCTACAATGAGCAGTTCTTC
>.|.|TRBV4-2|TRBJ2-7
CASSQSPSYEQYF
TGTGCCAGCAGCCAAAGCCCTTCCTACGAGCAGTACTTC
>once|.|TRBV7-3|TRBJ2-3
CASSLAGGTTDTQYF
TGTGCCAGCAGCTTAGCCGGGGGCACCACAGATACGCAGTATTTT
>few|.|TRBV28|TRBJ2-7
CASSLRTYEQYF
TGTGCCAGCAGTTTAAGAACCTACGAGCAGTACTTC
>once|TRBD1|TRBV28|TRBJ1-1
CASSRSGGTALGAFF
TGTGCCAGCAGTCGCAGCGGGGGGACAGCCCTTGGGGCTTTCTTT
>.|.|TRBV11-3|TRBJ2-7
CASSLLSSSAEQYF
TGTGCCAGCAGCCTTCTCAGCTCGAGTGCCGAGCAGTACTTC
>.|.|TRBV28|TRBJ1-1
CASSVGESGVPEAFF
TGTGCCAGCAGCGTGGGGGAATCTGGGGTACCTGAAGCTTTCTTT
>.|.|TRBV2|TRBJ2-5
CASRVVETQYF
TGTGCCAGCAGGGTCGTTGAGACCCAGTACTTC
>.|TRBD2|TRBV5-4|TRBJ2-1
CASSLPGLAGNNEQFF
TGTGCCAGCAGCTTACCGGGACTAGCGGGAAACAATGAGCAGTTCTTC
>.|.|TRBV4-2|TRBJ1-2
CASSQDSHGYTF
TGTGCCAGCAGCCAAGATTCTCATGGCTACACCTTC
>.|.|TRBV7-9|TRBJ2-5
CASSPWSEGETQYF
TGTGCCAGCAGCCCATGGTCGGAGGGAGAGACCCAGTACTTC
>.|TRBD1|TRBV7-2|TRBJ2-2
CASSFRIKNRGRETGELFF
TGTGCCAGCAGCTTCAGGATCAAGAACAGGGGGCGAGAAACCGGGGAGCTGTTTTTT
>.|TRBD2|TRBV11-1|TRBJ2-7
CASTQNVGGSHEQYF
TGTGCCAGCACCCAGAATGTGGGCGGGAGTCACGAGCAGTACTTC
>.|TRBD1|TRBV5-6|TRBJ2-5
CASSKGQVRETQYF
TGTGCCAGCAGCAAGGGACAGGTTAGGGAGACCCAGTACTTC
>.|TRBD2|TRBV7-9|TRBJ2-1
CASSLAVASGRAREQFF
TGTGCCAGCAGCTTAGCGGTTGCTAGCGGGAGGGCCCGAGAGCAGTTCTTC
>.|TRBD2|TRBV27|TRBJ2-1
CASGTSGGHNEQFF
TGTGCCAGCGGGACTAGCGGGGGGCACAATGAGCAGTTCTTC
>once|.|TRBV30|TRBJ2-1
CAWSGIGYNEQFF
TGTGCCTGGAGTGGTATAGGGTACAATGAGCAGTTCTTC
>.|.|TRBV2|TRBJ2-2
CASTSAGELFF
TGTGCCAGCACTTCCGCAGGGGAGCTGTTTTTT
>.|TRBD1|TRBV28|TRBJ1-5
CAHSQGLSQPQHF
TGTGCCCACTCACAGGGGTTGTCTCAGCCCCAGCATTTT
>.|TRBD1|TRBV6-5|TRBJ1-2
CASSYSGRTGNYGYTF
TGTGCCAGCAGTTACTCTGGAAGGACAGGGAACTATGGCTACACCTTC
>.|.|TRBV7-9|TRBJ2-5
CASTRGEETQYF
TGTGCCAGCACCAGGGGAGAAGAGACCCAGTACTTC
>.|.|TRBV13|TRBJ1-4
CASSLEGSTNEKLFF
TGTGCCAGCAGCTTAGAGGGGTCAACTAATGAAAAACTGTTTTTT